This TCR beta chain is from a study of T cells in Graves' hyperthyroidism and ophthalmopathy. In this sample, this clonotype turned up many times. The CDR3 covers 13 residues. Germline loops: CDR1 MNHEY, CDR2 SVGEGT. Trimming took 6 bases from V and 5 from J, leaving 13 bases between them. Researchers amplified the TCR beta CDR3 regions from RNA transcripts. During a first-round RT-PCR of the TCR CDR3, the HTBI primer set was used. TCRdb called the multiplex PCR reads again in MiXCR, with one record for every CDR3 protein. Of about 560,000 distinct CDR3 sequences in the sample, around 15% were seen once. Fresh 10 ml peripheral blood yielded PBMCs.

The source material was blood. The receptor comes from a woman aged 18-35 years with Graves' hyperthyroidism. The rearrangement links TRBV6-2 or TRBV6-3 to TRBJ1-1; a weak D match, TRBD1 (5 bases). CDR3 bases: TGTGCCAGCAGGCCCCTCGGGGGGACTGAAGCTTTCTTT. Translation gives CASRPLGGTEAFF.